This T cell receptor (beta chain) was captured by sequencing in a study of cytomegalovirus exposure and HLA in healthy donors (dated by TCRdb to 2017 to 2019). Broadly, across the study: According to an earlier analysis of several hundred of the donors, about 170 million T cells yielded approximately 120 million unique TCR beta sequences and more than 250 Gb of sequence data. An early release covering 550 to 700 HLA-typed donors comprised 250 to 350 gigabases of sequencing data and tens of millions of unique TCR sequences. The genetic ancestry cluster associated with self-reported Caucasian donors included approximately 85% of the roughly 410 genotyped donors. The study aimed to test whether cataloging public T cell receptors could reveal signatures of past pathogen exposure. The study profiled the T cell repertoires of 550 to 700 subjects by immunosequencing and related them to cytomegalovirus serostatus. In addition to the first cohort of 666 subjects, a separate validation cohort of 130 or so different subjects was used. High-throughput TCR immunosequencing, statistical association of individual TCRs with disease status, and machine learning were combined to predict cytomegalovirus infection status. A later analysis re-examined previously published TCR beta repertoires from just over 650 donors and added high-resolution HLA genotyping to investigate patterns of TCR occurrence. In the later analysis, no new phenotypic data were used to find candidate immune exposures; instead, reliance was placed on TCR beta sequences and their occurrence across donors. An earlier analysis of 587 of the donors applied high-throughput TCR beta sequencing to assess whether each TCR beta V gene segment acted as functional or pseudogenic. Donor age, sex, ethnicity and CMV serostatus were compiled together with the repertoire data. Genome-wide SNP genotypes for about 60% of the roughly 670 donors were used in a later genetic analysis, which treated that subset as a discovery cohort. All discovery cohort repertoires had been generated on a single sequencing platform. HLA typing covered class I and class II loci at four-digit resolution. The number of typed donors differed by locus: 629-630 for A, B, C, DRB1 and DQB1; roughly 510 for DQA1; around 610 for DPA1; and 400 to 480 for DPB1. A handful of DR-DQ haplotypes were handled as single units for association and clustering because linkage in the cohort was strong. Across around 400 genotyped donors of the cohort, an average of about 240,000 unique TCR beta nucleotide sequences per donor were sequenced, and approximately 19% of those sequences were non-productive.

Trimming costs V 3 bases and J 2 bases, and their ends lie 7 bases apart. Counted from cysteine to phenylalanine, this CDR3 has 14 amino acids. Left in the record is the CDR3 DNA by itself, 42 bases read in frame from the first base. The germline V gene (reference sequence) supplies CDR1 MNHEY and CDR2 SMNVEV. In total, roughly 670 healthy bone marrow donors made up the cohort. All cohort members were sampled while nominally healthy, although unrecorded immune exposures were likely present. The donor was CMV seronegative and belonged to the group of around 350 seronegative cohort members. Each donor provided a peripheral blood sample, and peripheral blood mononuclear cells were used for TCR beta sequencing. The Qiagen DNeasy Blood Extraction Kit was used to extract genomic DNA from the blood cell samples. The library came from the immunoSEQ multiplex PCR assay. For the multiplex PCR, a mixture combining 60 forward primers for TCR Vbeta segments and 13 reverse primers for TCR Jbeta segments was used. Amplification of the CDR3 region of rearranged TCR beta genes was performed with a multiplex PCR assay on genomic DNA. On the Illumina HiSeq System, the amplified TCR beta libraries were sequenced as 87-base-pair reads. The authors' pipeline ran thus. A later analysis tallied roughly 80 million unique TCR beta chains across the 666 repertoires, and some 10 million of those chains were shared by two or more donors. Raw reads were error-corrected and collapsed into unique sequences with a nearest-neighbor algorithm that merged closely related sequences to remove PCR and sequencing errors. CDR3 sequences were aligned to IMGT reference sequences to assign V, D and J gene segments. Each retained sequence needed at least a six-nucleotide match to both a V gene segment and a J gene segment. A rearrangement counted as productive if the CDR3 had no stop codons and remained in frame with V and J, and every other rearrangement counted as non-productive. Following IMGT convention, CDR3 was defined as the stretch from the second conserved V-encoded cysteine up to the conserved J-encoded phenylalanine. The earlier analysis of approximately 590 of the donors excluded any sequence lacking an unambiguous match to a single V gene segment. An earlier analysis of a few hundred of the donors classified V segments as functional when productive rearrangements were above 56.7% and as segregating when the standard deviation between donors was above 5%. A statistical classification framework was built to diagnose cytomegalovirus status from the catalog of TCR beta chain sequences. A later analysis assigned V and J genes by comparing TCR nucleotide sequences with IMGT/GENE-DB human TR gene sequences. Using the TCRdist pipeline, a later analysis assigned CDR3 sequences along with most-parsimonious VDJ recombination scenarios. In a later analysis, each TCR beta chain was defined by its CDR3 amino acid sequence together with its V-gene family, and reads without a unique V-gene family were excluded. In a later analysis, some 600 highly shared, low-generation-probability nucleotide sequences were removed to address suspected cross-contamination and a sequencing artifact. In a later analysis, a clonal expansion index for each public chain was calculated from normalized within-repertoire ranks of inferred template counts. In a later analysis, generation probabilities were computed using a VDJ recombination model fitted to out-of-frame rearrangements, and the results were checked against IGoR. In a later analysis, TCR-TCR, TCR-HLA and TCR-CMV co-occurrence was scored with hypergeometric tests, and a repertoire-size bias correction was applied to TCR pairs. To estimate false discovery rates, a later analysis permuted the HLA or CMV assignments 20 times. In a later analysis, co-occurring TCRs were grouped with DBSCAN, and TCRdist sequence similarity was added when clustering was performed within HLA-allele-positive subsets. For co-occurrence clustering, repertoires with fewer than 30,000 or more than 120,000 public chains were excluded, along with five repertoires with anomalous nucleotide sharing. TCRdb took over this immuneACCESS table, retaining in-frame rearrangements with V and J assigned. Such tables are incomplete; in checked studies, under half of the missing clones stem from an unresolved V gene, and the remainder is unexplained. V and J calls and clone size are copied from that table; D and trimming were computed from the DNA. The sample table holds about 77,000 clones, of which about 73% were seen once. 4.5% of the sample goes to the ten largest clones.

The paper's findings and limits, for the study overall: Correlated functional status among segregating V segments might be attributable to linkage disequilibrium, but an unknown experimental factor could not be ruled out. The presence/absence analyses assumed that sequencing depth was roughly uniform across donors, and that assumption may not be true. In a later genetic analysis, a missense DCLRE1C variant was associated with V-gene and J-gene trimming of TCR beta chains, and the association was replicated in an independent cohort. Broadly in line with IMGT annotations, most TCR beta V segments showed up in productive rearrangements about 87% or about 30% of the time in an earlier analysis of several hundred of the donors. The earlier analysis of about 600 of the donors excluded approximately 15 rarely observed V segments, including chromosome 9 orphons, because counts were too low. Most CMV-associated TCR beta chains appeared to be HLA-restricted in a later analysis, and the HLA associations seemed to be driven largely by CMV exposure. It was suggested by the authors that the approach could potentially be generalized to other disease states and immunological phenotypes. A later analysis associated 15,000 to 20,000 TCR beta sequences with specific HLA alleles at a false discovery rate of 0.05. When HLA alleles, especially DR and DQ, strongly co-occurred, attributing TCR associations to individual alleles was difficult. For the cohort, immune exposure information was limited to CMV serostatus. Across donors, most TCR sequences were observed very rarely, whereas some public TCRs were present in many individuals. According to a later genetic analysis, donors in an Asian-associated ancestry cluster had fewer N-insertions in productive TCRs than the approximately 670-donor mean. A cluster of highly shared sequence variants was judged likely to represent a technical artifact of the sequencing pipeline. In this cohort, only TCR beta chains were sequenced, and detectable features were limited by the absence of alpha or paired-chain data. The study gave a list of under 200 TCR beta chains associated with cytomegalovirus. The classifier was reported to diagnose cytomegalovirus status with high specificity and sensitivity in both the original cohort and the validation cohort. In a later analysis, HLA-associated TCR beta chains showed more clonal expansion and lower generation probabilities than non-associated chains that were equally common. Because some donors lacked HLA typing at each locus, the association tests relied only on the typed subset. A later analysis reported that several top co-occurrence clusters appeared linked to parvovirus B19, influenza, CMV and Epstein-Barr virus. A further reported finding was that TCR beta sequences accurately predicted the HLA-A and HLA-B alleles for most subjects in the first cohort. In a later analysis, TCR association rates were found to vary across HLA loci, with the most associated TCRs seen for DRB1 alleles and the fewest for HLA-C alleles. A few of the identified cytomegalovirus-associated TCR beta chains were confirmed in vitro to be specific for cytomegalovirus antigens. The 87-base-pair reads could not distinguish some IMGT-functional V segments, including TRBV6-2 and TRBV6-3, so those segments were excluded.

A remark on this clone: The antigen this receptor binds is unknown. Base quality data are lacking; no much larger clone is found one base away.

The sample consisted of PBMCs. This clonotype was obtained from a man aged 40-49 years in good health and CMV-seronegative. Recombination connected TRBV27 to TRBJ2-2, with TRBD2 perhaps the D gene, on 5 matching bases. CDR3 region: CASSFRGNTGELFF. The DNA sequence follows: TGTGCCAGCAGTTTCCGGGGAAACACCGGGGAGCTGTTTTTT.